This T cell receptor beta chain came from a study of cytomegalovirus exposure and HLA in healthy donors. Germline values: CDR1 SEHNR, CDR2 FQNEAQ (reference sequence). V was shortened by 5 bases and J by 6 bases, with 18 bases between the two germline ends. This CDR3 spans 15 amino acids. It was with 60 Vbeta and 13 Jbeta primers that the PCR ran. Sequencing was performed with immunoSEQ multiplex PCR; in TCRdb, only in-frame clones are kept and a portion is missing. Of over 150,000 clones in the sample, 75% to 85% were seen once. Sequenced material: PBMCs. The clonotype was recovered from a woman in her forties or fifties in good health and CMV-seropositive. The rearrangement links TRBV7-9 to TRBJ2-3, with TRBD1 as a possible D gene (6 bases). The CDR3 DNA reads as TGTGCCAGCAGCCGCATACAGGGCGCGCCGGATACGCAGTATTTT. It codes for CASSRIQGAPDTQYF.